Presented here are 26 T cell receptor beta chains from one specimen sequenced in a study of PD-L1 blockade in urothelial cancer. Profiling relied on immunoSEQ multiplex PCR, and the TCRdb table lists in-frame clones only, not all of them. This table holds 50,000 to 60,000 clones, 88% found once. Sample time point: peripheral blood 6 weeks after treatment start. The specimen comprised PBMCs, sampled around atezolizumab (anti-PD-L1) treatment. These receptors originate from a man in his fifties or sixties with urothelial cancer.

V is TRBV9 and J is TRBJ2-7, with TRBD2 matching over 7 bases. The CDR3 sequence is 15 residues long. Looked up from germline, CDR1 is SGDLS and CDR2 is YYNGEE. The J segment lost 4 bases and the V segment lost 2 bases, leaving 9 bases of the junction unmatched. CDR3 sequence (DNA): TGTGCCAGCAGCGTCGATAGCGGGTATAAATACGAGCAGTACTTC. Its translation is CASSVDSGYKYEQYF.

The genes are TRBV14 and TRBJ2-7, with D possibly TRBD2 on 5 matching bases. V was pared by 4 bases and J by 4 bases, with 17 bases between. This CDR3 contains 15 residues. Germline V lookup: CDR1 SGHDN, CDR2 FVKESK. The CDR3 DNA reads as TGTGCCAGCAGCCCGAATTTGGGGAGTGGATACGAGCAGTACTTC. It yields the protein CASSPNLGSGYEQYF.

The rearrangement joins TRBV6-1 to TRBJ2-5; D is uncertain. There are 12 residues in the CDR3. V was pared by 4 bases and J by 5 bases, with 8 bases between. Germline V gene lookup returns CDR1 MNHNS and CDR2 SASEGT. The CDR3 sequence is CASSALDETQYF. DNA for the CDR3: TGTGCCAGCAGTGCCCTAGATGAGACCCAGTACTTC.

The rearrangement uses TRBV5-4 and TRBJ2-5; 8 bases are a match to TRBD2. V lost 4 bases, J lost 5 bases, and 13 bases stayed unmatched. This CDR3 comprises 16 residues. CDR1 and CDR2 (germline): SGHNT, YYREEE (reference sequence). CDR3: CASSRDIGRARETQYF. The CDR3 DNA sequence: TGTGCCAGCAGCCGTGATATCGGGAGGGCCAGGGAGACCCAGTACTTC.

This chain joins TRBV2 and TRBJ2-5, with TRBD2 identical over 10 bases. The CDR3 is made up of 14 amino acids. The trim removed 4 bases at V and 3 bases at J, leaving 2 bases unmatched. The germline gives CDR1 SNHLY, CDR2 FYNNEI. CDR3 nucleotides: TGTGCCAGCAGTGGAGCGGGGGGGAAAGAGACCCAGTACTTC. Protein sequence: CASSGAGGKETQYF.

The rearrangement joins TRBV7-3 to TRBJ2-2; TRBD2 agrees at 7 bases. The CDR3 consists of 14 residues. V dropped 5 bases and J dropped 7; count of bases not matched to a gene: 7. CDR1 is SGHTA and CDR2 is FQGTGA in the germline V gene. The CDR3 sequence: CASSPGEGHGELFF. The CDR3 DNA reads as TGTGCCAGCAGCCCGGGGGAGGGTCACGGGGAGCTGTTTTTT. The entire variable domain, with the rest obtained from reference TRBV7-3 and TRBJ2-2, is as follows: GAGVSQTPSNKVTEKGKYVELRCDPISGHTALYWYRQSLGQGPEFLIYFQGTGAADDSGLPNDRFFAVRPEGSVSTLKIQRTERGDSAVYLCASSPGEGHGELFFGEGSRLTVL.

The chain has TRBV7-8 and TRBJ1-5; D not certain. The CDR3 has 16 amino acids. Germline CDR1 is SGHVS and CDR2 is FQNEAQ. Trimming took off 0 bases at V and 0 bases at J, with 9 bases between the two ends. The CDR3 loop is CASSLARSNSNQPQHF. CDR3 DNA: TGTGCCAGCAGCTTAGCGCGGTCTAATAGCAATCAGCCCCAGCATTTT.

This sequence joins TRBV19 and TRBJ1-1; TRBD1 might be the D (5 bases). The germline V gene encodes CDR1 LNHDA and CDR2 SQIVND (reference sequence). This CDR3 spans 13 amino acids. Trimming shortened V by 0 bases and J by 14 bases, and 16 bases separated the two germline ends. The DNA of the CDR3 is TGTGCCAGTAGTATAGAAGATAGGGGCTCTAACTTCTTT. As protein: CASSIEDRGSNFF.

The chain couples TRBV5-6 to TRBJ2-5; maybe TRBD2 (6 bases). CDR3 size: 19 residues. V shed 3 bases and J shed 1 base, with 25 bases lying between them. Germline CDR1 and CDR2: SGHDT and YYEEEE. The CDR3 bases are TGTGCCAGCAGCTCCGCGACAGCCCAACCGGGACTCGGCCAAGAGACCCAGTACTTC. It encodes CASSSATAQPGLGQETQYF.

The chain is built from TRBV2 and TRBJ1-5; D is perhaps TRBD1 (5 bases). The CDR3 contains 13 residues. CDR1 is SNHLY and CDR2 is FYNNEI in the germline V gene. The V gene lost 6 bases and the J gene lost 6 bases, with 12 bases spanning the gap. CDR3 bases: TGTGCCAGCAGGGGGGAGGGGAGTCAGCCCCAGCATTTT. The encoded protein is CASRGEGSQPQHF.

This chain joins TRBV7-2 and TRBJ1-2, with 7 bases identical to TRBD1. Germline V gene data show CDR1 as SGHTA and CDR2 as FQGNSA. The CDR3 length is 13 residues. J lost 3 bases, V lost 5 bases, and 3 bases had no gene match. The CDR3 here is CASSDGTDYGYTF. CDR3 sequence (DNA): TGTGCCAGCAGCGACGGGACAGACTATGGCTACACCTTC.

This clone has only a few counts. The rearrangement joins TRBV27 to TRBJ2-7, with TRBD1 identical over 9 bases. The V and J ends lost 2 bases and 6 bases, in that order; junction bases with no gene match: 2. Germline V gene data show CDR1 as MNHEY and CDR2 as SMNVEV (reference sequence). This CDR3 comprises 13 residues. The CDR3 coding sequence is TGTGCCAGCAGTTTAGGGACAGGGAGCGAGCAGTACTTC. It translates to CASSLGTGSEQYF.

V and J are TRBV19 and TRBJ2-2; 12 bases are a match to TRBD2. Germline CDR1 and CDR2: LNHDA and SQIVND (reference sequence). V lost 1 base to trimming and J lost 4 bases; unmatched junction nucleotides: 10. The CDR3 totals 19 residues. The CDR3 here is CASSIGASGRALVTGELFF. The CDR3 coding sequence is TGTGCCAGTAGTATAGGGGCTAGCGGGAGGGCATTGGTCACCGGGGAGCTGTTTTTT.

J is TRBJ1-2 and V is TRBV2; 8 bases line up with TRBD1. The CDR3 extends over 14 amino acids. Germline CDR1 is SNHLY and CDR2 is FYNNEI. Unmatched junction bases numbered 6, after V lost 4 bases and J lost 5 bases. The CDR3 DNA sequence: TGTGCCAGCAGTGGACAGGGGTCAGAATATGGCTACACCTTC. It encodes CASSGQGSEYGYTF.

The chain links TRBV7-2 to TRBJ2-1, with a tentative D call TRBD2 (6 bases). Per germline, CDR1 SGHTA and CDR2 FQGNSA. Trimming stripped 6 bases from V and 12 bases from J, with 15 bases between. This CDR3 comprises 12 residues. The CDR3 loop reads CASSRTSYSQFF. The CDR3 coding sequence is TGTGCCAGCAGTCGAACTAGCTATTCGCAGTTCTTC.

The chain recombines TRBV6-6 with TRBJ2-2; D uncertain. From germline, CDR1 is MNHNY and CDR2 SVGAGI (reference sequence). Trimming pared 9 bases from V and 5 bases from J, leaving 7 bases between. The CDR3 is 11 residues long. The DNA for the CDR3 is TGTGCCAGTCACTATACCGGGGAGCTGTTTTTT. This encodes CASHYTGELFF.

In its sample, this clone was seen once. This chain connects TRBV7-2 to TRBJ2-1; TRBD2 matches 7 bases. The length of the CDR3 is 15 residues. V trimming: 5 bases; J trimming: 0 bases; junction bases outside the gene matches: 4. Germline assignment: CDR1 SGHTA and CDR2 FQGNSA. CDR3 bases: TGTGCCAGCAGCACGCTAGCGGCCTCCTACAATGAGCAGTTCTTC. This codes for CASSTLAASYNEQFF. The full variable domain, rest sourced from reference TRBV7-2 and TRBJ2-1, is GAGVSQSPSNKVTEKGKDVELRCDPISGHTALYWYRQSLGQGLEFLIYFQGNSAPDKSGLPSDRFSAERTGGSVSTLTIQRTQQEDSAVYLCASSTLAASYNEQFFGPGTRLTVL.

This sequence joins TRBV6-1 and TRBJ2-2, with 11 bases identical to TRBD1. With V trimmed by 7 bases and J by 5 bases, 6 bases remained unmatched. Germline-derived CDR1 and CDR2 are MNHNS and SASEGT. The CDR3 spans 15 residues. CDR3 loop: CASTLGTGGTGELFF. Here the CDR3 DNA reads TGTGCCAGCACCTTAGGGACAGGGGGGACCGGGGAGCTGTTTTTT.

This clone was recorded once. The CDR3 sequence: CASSFIPGTENTEAFF. CDR3 in DNA: TGTGCCAGCAGTTTCATACCCGGGACAGAGAACACTGAAGCTTTCTTT. The chain uses TRBV27 and TRBJ1-1; the match to TRBD1 covers 7 bases. V was clipped by 3 bases and J by 1 base; unmatched bases: 8. In germline, CDR1 is MNHEY, CDR2 SMNVEV (reference sequence). This CDR3 spans 16 amino acids.

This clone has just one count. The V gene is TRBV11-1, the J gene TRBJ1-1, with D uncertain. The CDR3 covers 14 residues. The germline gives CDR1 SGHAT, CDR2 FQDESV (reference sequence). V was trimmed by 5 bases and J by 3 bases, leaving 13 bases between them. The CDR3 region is CASSPYGRDTEAFF. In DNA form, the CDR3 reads TGTGCCAGCAGCCCTTACGGGAGGGACACTGAAGCTTTCTTT.

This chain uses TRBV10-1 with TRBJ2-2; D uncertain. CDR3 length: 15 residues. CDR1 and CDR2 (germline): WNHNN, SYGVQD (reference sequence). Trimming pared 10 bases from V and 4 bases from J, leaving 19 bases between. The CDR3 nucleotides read TGCGCCACCACCCGACCCCCTCGCGGCACCGGGGAGCTGTTTTTT. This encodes CATTRPPRGTGELFF.

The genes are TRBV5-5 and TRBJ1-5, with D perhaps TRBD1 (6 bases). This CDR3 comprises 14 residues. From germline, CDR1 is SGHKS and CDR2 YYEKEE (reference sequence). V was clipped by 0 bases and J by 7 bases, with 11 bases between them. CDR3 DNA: TGTGCCAGCAGCTTGGGCAGGGGATTACAGCCCCAGCATTTT. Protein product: CASSLGRGLQPQHF.

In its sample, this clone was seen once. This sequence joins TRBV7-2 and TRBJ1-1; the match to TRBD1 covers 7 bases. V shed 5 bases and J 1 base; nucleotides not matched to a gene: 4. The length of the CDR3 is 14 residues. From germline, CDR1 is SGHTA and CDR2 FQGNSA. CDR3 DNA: TGTGCCAGCAGCCGACAGGGAGCGAACACTGAAGCTTTCTTT. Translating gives CASSRQGANTEAFF.

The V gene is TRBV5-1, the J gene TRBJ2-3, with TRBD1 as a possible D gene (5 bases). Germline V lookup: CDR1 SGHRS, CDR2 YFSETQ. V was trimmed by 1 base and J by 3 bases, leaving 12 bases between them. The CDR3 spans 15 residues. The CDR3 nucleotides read TGCGCCAGCAGCTTGTATTCGGCAGGGACAGATACGCAGTATTTT. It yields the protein CASSLYSAGTDTQYF. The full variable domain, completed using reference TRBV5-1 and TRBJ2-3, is KAGVTQTPRYLIKTRGQQVTLSCSPISGHRSVSWYQQTPGQGLQFLFEYFSETQRNKGNFPGRFSGRQFSNSRSEMNVSTLELGDSALYLCASSLYSAGTDTQYFGPGTRLTVL.

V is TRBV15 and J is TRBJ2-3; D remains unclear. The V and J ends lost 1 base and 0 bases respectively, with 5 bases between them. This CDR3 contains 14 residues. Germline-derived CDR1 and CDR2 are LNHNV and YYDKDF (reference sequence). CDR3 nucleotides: TGTGCCACCAGCAGAGGAGGAAGCACAGATACGCAGTATTTT. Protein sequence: CATSRGGSTDTQYF.

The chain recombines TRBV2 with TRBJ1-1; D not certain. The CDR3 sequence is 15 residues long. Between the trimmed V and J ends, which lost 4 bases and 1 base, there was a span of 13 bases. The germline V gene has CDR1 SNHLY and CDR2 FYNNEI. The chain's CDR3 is CASSAILTPNTEAFF. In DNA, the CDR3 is TGTGCCAGCAGTGCTATATTGACACCGAACACTGAAGCTTTCTTT.